Included here is one TCR beta chain sequence, with context. Its specificity is not known. PCR involved 60 Vbeta and 13 Jbeta primers. The protocol was immunoSEQ multiplex PCR, while the TCRdb copy is restricted to in-frame clones and leaves out a portion. The sample consists of some 120,000 clones, around three quarters of them appearing once. These data come from a study of cytomegalovirus exposure and HLA in healthy donors. Whole-study results and caveats: Productive rates of about 87% or about 30% were seen for most TCR beta V segments in an earlier analysis. Near-uniform donor sequencing depth was presumed by presence/absence analyses. The authors listed 150 to 200 TCR beta chains as cytomegalovirus-associated. Another analysis was done later, and it associated approximately 17,000 TCR beta sequences with HLA alleles at 0.05 false discovery rate.

This CDR3 contains 15 residues. CDR1 SNHLY and CDR2 FYNNEI come from the germline V gene. V was cut by 2 bases and J by 2 bases, with 13 bases left in between. This chain connects TRBV2 to TRBJ2-7, with a tentative D call TRBD1 (6 bases). The sample consisted of PBMCs. This receptor was taken from a male donor in good health and CMV-seronegative. CDR3 residues: CASSEQGLVAYEQYF. The CDR3 DNA sequence: TGTGCCAGCAGTGAACAGGGGTTAGTCGCCTACGAGCAGTACTTC.